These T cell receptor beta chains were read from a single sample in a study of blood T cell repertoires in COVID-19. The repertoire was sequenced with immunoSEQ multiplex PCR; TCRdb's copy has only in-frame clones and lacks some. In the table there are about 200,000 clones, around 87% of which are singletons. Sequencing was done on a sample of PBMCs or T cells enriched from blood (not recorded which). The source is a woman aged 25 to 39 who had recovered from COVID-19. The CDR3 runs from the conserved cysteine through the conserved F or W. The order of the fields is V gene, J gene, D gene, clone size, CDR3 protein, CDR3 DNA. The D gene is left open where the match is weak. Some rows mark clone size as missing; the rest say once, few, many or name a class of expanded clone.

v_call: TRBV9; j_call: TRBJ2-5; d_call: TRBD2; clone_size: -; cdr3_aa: CASSGSFKGMGEGPRETQYF; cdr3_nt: TGTGCCAGCAGCGGGTCCTTTAAGGGAATGGGGGAGGGCCCTCGAGAGACCCAGTACTTC
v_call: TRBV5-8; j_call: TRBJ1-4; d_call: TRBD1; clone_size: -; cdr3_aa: CAFKGQGREKLFF; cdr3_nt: TGTGCCTTCAAGGGACAGGGCCGGGAAAAACTGTTTTTT
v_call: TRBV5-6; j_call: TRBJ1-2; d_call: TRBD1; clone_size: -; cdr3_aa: CASSLPGQGAYGYTF; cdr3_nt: TGTGCCAGCAGCTTACCGGGACAGGGAGCCTATGGCTACACCTTC
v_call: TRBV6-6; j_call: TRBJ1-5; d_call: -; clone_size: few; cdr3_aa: CASSYSGRKQPQHF; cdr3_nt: TGTGCCAGCAGTTACTCGGGGCGAAAACAGCCCCAGCATTTT
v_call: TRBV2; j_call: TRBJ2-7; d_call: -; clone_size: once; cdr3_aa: CASSEDLLLEYGQYF; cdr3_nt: TGTGCCAGCAGTGAAGATCTACTCCTAGAATACGGGCAGTACTTC
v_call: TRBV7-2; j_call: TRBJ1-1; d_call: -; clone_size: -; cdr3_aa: CASSGRAEAFF; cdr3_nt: TGTGCCAGCAGCGGCAGGGCTGAAGCTTTCTTT
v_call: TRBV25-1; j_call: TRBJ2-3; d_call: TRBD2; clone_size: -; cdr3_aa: CASRGSLGLAGSTDTQYF; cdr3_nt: TGTGCCAGCAGGGGCTCCCTAGGACTAGCGGGGAGCACAGATACGCAGTATTTT
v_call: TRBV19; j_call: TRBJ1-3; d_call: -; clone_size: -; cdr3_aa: CASSIAVSGNTIYF; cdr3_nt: TGTGCCAGTAGTATAGCGGTCTCTGGAAACACCATATATTTT
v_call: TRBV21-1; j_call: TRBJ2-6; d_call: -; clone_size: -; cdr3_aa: CASSKKNQGKSSGANVLTF; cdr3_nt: TGTGCCAGCAGCAAAAAAAATCAGGGGAAGAGCTCTGGGGCCAACGTCCTGACTTTC
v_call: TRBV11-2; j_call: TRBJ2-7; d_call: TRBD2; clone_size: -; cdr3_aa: CASSSSFGSGSKYEQYF; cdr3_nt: TGTGCCAGCAGCTCCAGTTTCGGAAGCGGGAGCAAATACGAGCAGTACTTC
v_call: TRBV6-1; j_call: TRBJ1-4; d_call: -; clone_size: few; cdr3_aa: CASSDGGVLNEKLFF; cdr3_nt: TGTGCCAGCAGTGATGGGGGGGTGCTTAATGAAAAACTGTTTTTT
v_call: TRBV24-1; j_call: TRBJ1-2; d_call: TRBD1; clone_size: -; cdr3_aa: CATSDFGRQGPRYGYTF; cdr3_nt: TGTGCCACCAGTGATTTTGGCCGACAGGGACCCAGATATGGCTACACCTTC
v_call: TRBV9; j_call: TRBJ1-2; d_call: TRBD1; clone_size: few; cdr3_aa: CASSVGQGARGYTF; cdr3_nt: TGTGCCAGCAGCGTCGGACAGGGGGCACGAGGCTACACCTTC
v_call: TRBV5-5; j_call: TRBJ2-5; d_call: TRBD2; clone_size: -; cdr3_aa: CASSSGLAGFQETQYF; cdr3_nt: TGTGCCAGCAGCTCCGGACTAGCGGGGTTTCAAGAGACCCAGTACTTC
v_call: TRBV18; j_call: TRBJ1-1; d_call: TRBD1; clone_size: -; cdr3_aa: CASSPQGEVFTEAFF; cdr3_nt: TGTGCCAGCTCACCGCAGGGGGAAGTATTCACTGAAGCTTTCTTT
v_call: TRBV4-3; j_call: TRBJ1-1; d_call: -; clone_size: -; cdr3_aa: CASSQGRNTEAFF; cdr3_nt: TGCGCCAGCAGCCAGGGCCGGAACACTGAAGCTTTCTTT
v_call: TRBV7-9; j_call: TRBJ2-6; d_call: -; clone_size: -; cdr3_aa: CASSLGRSSGANVLTF; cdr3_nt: TGTGCCAGCAGCTTGGGCAGAAGCTCTGGGGCCAACGTCCTGACTTTC
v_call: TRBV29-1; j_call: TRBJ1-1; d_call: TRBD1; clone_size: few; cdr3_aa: CSGHTGGYTEAFF; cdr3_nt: TGCAGCGGACACACAGGGGGATACACTGAAGCTTTCTTT
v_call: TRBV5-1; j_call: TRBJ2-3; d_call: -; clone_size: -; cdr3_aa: CASSLAAGDTQYF; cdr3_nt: TGCGCCAGCAGCTTGGCCGCGGGAGATACGCAGTATTTT
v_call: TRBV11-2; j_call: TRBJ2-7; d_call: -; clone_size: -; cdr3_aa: CASSSAYQGHEQYF; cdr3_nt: TGTGCCAGCAGCTCCGCCTATCAGGGCCACGAGCAGTACTTC
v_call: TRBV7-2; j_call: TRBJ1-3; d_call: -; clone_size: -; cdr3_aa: CASSPDLLTARKGNTIYF; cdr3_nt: TGTGCCAGCAGCCCGGATCTCTTGACAGCTAGGAAAGGAAACACCATATATTTT